The 9 T cell receptor beta chains in this list originate from one sample, sequenced in a study of tumor-infiltrating lymphocytes in primary liver carcinoma. DNA and RNA were both co-extracted from approximately 22-30 mg of bulk tissue that had not been sorted. A constant-region primer primed TCR beta cDNA synthesis from roughly 500 ng of total RNA. Three-round nested multiplex PCR performed with slightly modified ARM-PCR produced the TCR beta libraries. With TRBV1-TRBV30 forward primers and a C-beta reverse primer, the first two PCR rounds were run for approximately 10 cycles each. Each CDR3 protein is one row after TCRdb ran MiXCR on the multiplex PCR reads. Of 99,000 or so distinct CDR3 sequences listed, around two thirds are singletons. Sequencing input: liver tumor tissue from sampling region 5. Subset specified: tumor region T5, tumor centre. The receptor source for this set is a woman aged 55-75 years with primary liver carcinoma and hepatitis B virus infection.

On this clonotype: A junction boundary mismatches the germline segment, possibly from a read error. V is TRBV12-3 or TRBV12-4 and J is TRBJ2-7, with 9 bases matching TRBD2. This CDR3 comprises 13 residues. The CDR3 reads CGSKAAGGHEQYF. Here the CDR3 DNA reads TGTGGCAGCAAAGCAGCGGGAGGCCACGAGCAGTACTTC.

A word on this clonotype: Lacking the conserved final phenylalanine or tryptophan, this CDR3 likely reflects a read error. The DNA is omitted, as the CDR3 cannot be located on it reliably, and the CDR3 follows TCRdb's listing. This chain links TRBV10-2 with TRBJ2-1; TRBD1, the table's D call, lacks a check against the DNA. Germline-derived CDR1 and CDR2 are WSHSY and SAAADI. The CDR3 extends over 13 residues, inclusive of both ends. The chain's CDR3 is CASSDRGNNEQSY.

This clonotype appeared once. A much larger clone differs by one base, so this may be a read error. This chain links TRBV12-3 or TRBV12-4 with TRBJ2-2, with 7 bases that match TRBD1. With 4 bases clipped from V and 5 bases from J, the junction kept 10 bases outside the gene matches. This CDR3 has 16 amino acids. The CDR3 DNA is TGTGCCAGCAGTTCCCGGAACAGGGGATGGACCGGGGAGCTGTTTTTT. Its protein product is CASSSRNRGWTGELFF.

The genes are TRBV28 and TRBJ2-7, with 9 nucleotides matching TRBD1. The CDR3 runs to 17 residues. After removal of 6 bases from V and 2 bases from J, the junction contained 14 bases not matched to a gene. CDR1 is MDHEN and CDR2 is SYDVKM in the germline V gene. CDR3: CASRTGGGQRGPYEQYF. The CDR3 DNA reads as TGTGCCAGCAGAACAGGGGGCGGCCAGCGGGGACCCTACGAGCAGTACTTC.

Regarding this clonotype: A much larger clone lies one base from this, so it may be a read error. V usage is TRBV14 and J usage is TRBJ1-6; 8 bases fit TRBD1. The CDR3 covers 13 residues. Trimming took 6 bases from V and 18 from J; bases not matched to a gene: 13. Germline values: CDR1 SGHDN, CDR2 FVKESK. CDR3 residues: CASSAIRQGPDHF. As DNA, the CDR3 is TGTGCCAGCAGTGCGATAAGACAGGGGCCAGACCACTTT.

This clonotype appeared a single time. One end of the junction does not line up with germline, which may come from a read error. The chain joins TRBV10-2 to TRBJ2-5; D is unclear. The CDR3 has 13 amino acids. From germline, CDR1 is WSHSY and CDR2 SAAADI. This CDR3 reads CGSRLGGQETQYF. In DNA, the CDR3 is TGCGGCAGCCGCCTTGGCGGCCAAGAGACCCAGTACTTT.

Concerning this clonotype: At one boundary the junction diverges from the germline segment, which might be a read error. The chain joins TRBV12-3 or TRBV12-4 to TRBJ2-3; a possible D gene is TRBD2 (5 bases). The CDR3 length is 18 residues. In DNA form, the CDR3 reads TGCGCCAGCAGTTTCTTTCTCGCGGGCGGCCAGGAGGACGATACGCAGTATTTT. It specifies CASSFFLAGGQEDDTQYF.

This clonotype was recorded only once. One end of the junction varies from germline; a read error may be responsible. The genes are TRBV7-2 and TRBJ2-3; TRBD2 might be the D (6 bases). The CDR3 runs 15 residues. In germline, CDR1 is SGHTA, CDR2 FQGNSA. The DNA of the CDR3 is TGTGCCAGCAGATTAGTTTTAGCGGGCACAGATACGCAGTATTTT. This encodes CASRLVLAGTDTQYF.

Note on this clonotype: Here the CDR3 omits its conserved ending phenylalanine or tryptophan, so a read error is the likely source. The limits of the CDR3 on the DNA are not certain, so only TCRdb's listed CDR3 is given. The chain uses TRBV11-2 and TRBJ1-3; the listed D gene, TRBD1, was not tested against the DNA. Counting both end residues, the CDR3 totals 13 amino acids. CDR1 is SGHAT and CDR2 is FQNNGV in the germline V gene. This CDR3 reads CASSRTGGNTMYL.